Each of the 16 T cell receptor beta chains below was sequenced from the same sample in a study of cytomegalovirus exposure and HLA in healthy donors. Primers included in the PCR were 60 Vbeta and 13 Jbeta primers. Clones were read by immunoSEQ multiplex PCR, and TCRdb kept only the in-frame ones, dropping some. The table includes under 200,000 clones, more than 60% detected once. The sample consisted of PBMCs. These receptors were obtained from a female donor in good health and CMV-seronegative.

With respect to this clone: One junction end does not reproduce the germline sequence, and a read error may be involved. The CDR3 reads CSSSYIHVEQFF. The CDR3 bases are TGTTCCAGCAGCTATATACATGTGGAGCAGTTCTTC. The chain combines TRBV7-9 with TRBJ2-1; D unclear. CDR3 length: 12 residues. The germline V gene encodes CDR1 SEHNR and CDR2 FQNEAQ (reference sequence).

The chain recombines TRBV28 with TRBJ1-2; D ambiguous. Trimming pared 4 bases from V and 4 bases from J, leaving 16 bases between. The V gene's germline CDR1 is MDHEN and CDR2 SYDVKM. This CDR3 has 15 residues. The CDR3 protein is CASSSYSVESYGYTF. The CDR3 nucleotides read TGTGCCAGCAGTTCCTACAGTGTAGAGAGCTATGGCTACACCTTC.

The chain recombines TRBV10-1 with TRBJ2-7; no clear D. Per the germline V gene, CDR1 is WNHNN and CDR2 is SYGVQD (reference sequence). This CDR3 has 14 amino acids. Between the trimmed V and J ends, which lost 3 bases and 5 bases, there was a span of 14 bases. In nucleotides, the CDR3 is TGCGCCAGCAGTGACTGGTCAGTAGCCCACGAGCAGTACTTC. This codes for CASSDWSVAHEQYF.

DNA for the CDR3: TGCGCCAGCAGCTCGACCGGCGGTGCAGATACGCAGTATTTT. The encoded protein is CASSSTGGADTQYF. V usage is TRBV5-1 and J usage is TRBJ2-3; D gene uncertain. This CDR3 has 14 amino acids. V was shortened by 3 bases and J by 4 bases, with 12 bases between the two germline ends. CDR1 is SGHRS and CDR2 is YFSETQ in the germline V gene.

The V call is TRBV2, the J call TRBJ1-2, with a tentative D call TRBD1 (6 bases). V gave up 5 bases and J gave up 3 bases, with 10 bases separating them. CDR1 and CDR2 from the germline V gene are SNHLY and FYNNEI. The CDR3 loop spans 13 amino acids. CDR3: CASSYRDDYGYTF. DNA of the CDR3: TGTGCCAGCAGTTACAGGGACGACTATGGCTACACCTTC.

This chain joins TRBV5-4 and TRBJ2-3, with 15 nucleotides matching TRBD2. Unmatched junction bases numbered 6, after V lost 3 bases and J lost 10 bases. Germline assignment: CDR1 SGHNT and CDR2 YYREEE (reference sequence). This CDR3 has 15 residues. Here the CDR3 DNA reads TGTGCCAGCAGCTCCGGACTAGCGGGGGGGCAATCGCAGTATTTT. Translated, it gives CASSSGLAGGQSQYF.

The CDR3 DNA reads TGTGCCAGCAGGGCGGTAGCGGGAACGGACGAGCAGTACTTC. This translates into CASRAVAGTDEQYF. The rearrangement joins TRBV28 to TRBJ2-7; TRBD2 aligns across 8 bases. Germline assignment: CDR1 MDHEN and CDR2 SYDVKM. V shed 6 bases and J 5 bases; nucleotides not matched to a gene: 9. The CDR3 runs 14 residues.

J is TRBJ1-1 and V is TRBV19; D may be TRBD1 (5 bases). The CDR3 consists of 13 residues. V shed 9 bases and J shed 4 bases, with 15 bases lying between them. CDR1 LNHDA and CDR2 SQIVND come from the germline V gene (reference sequence). The CDR3 DNA reads as TGTGCCAGCAGGGCCGGGGGGGGCACTGAAGCTTTCTTT. It is translated as CASRAGGGTEAFF.

This chain connects TRBV27 to TRBJ2-7; TRBD1 aligns across 8 bases. This CDR3 has 13 residues. The V and J ends lost 3 bases and 4 bases, in that order; junction bases with no gene match: 2. CDR1 and CDR2 (germline): MNHEY, SMNVEV (reference sequence). The CDR3 here is CASSLTGEYEQYF. CDR3 DNA: TGTGCCAGCAGTTTGACAGGGGAATACGAGCAGTACTTC.

The CDR3 DNA sequence: TGTGCCAGCAGCCTTGTGGAGGGAGGAGTCATGTTTTTT. Its translation is CASSLVEGGVMFF. The chain recombines TRBV7-9 with TRBJ1-4, with D uncertain. Per the germline V gene, CDR1 is SEHNR and CDR2 is FQNEAQ (reference sequence). This CDR3 spans 13 amino acids. Trimming took off 5 bases at V and 15 bases at J, with 19 bases between the two ends.

This sequence joins TRBV6-5 and TRBJ1-1, with D possibly matching TRBD1 (6 bases). CDR3 length equals 12 residues. Germline CDR1 is MNHEY and CDR2 is SVGAGI. The V gene lost 5 bases and the J gene lost 4 bases, with 8 bases spanning the gap. CDR3 sequence: CASSRTATEAFF. The CDR3, as DNA: TGTGCCAGCAGTCGGACAGCCACTGAAGCTTTCTTT.

V usage is TRBV18 and J usage is TRBJ1-1; D is unresolved. The V gene's germline CDR1 is KGHSH and CDR2 LQKENI. The CDR3 spans 13 residues. V shed 1 base and J shed 7 bases, with 10 bases lying between them. The CDR3 coding sequence is TGTGCCAGCTCACCACGGGCCAGAAATGAAGCTTTCTTT. Protein: CASSPRARNEAFF.

This clone appeared once. The chain combines TRBV28 with TRBJ1-6; D possibly corresponds to TRBD1 (6 bases). The CDR3 extends over 13 amino acids. V shed 6 bases and J shed 10 bases, with 13 bases lying between them. Germline CDR1 is MDHEN and CDR2 is SYDVKM. In DNA, the CDR3 is TGTGCCAGCAGGGGGACAACCTTCTCACCCCTCCACTTT. Translating gives CASRGTTFSPLHF.

This chain links TRBV27 with TRBJ2-7; TRBD2 matches 10 bases. CDR1 is MNHEY, CDR2 SMNVEV, per germline (reference sequence). This CDR3 has 17 residues. J gave up 3 bases and V 2 bases, and 10 bases lay outside the gene matches. CDR3 loop: CASSLIPTSGTLYEQYF. In DNA, the CDR3 is TGTGCCAGCAGTTTAATCCCTACTAGCGGGACCCTCTACGAGCAGTACTTC.

V gene TRBV18 combines with J gene TRBJ1-1; maybe TRBD1 (5 bases). Trimming cost V 3 bases and J 1 base, with 12 bases left between them. The CDR3 loop spans 15 amino acids. Germline CDR1 KGHSH, CDR2 LQKENI. CDR3 sequence reads: CASSPTTVRNTEAFF. CDR3 sequence (DNA): TGTGCCAGCTCACCGACGACAGTTCGGAACACTGAAGCTTTCTTT.

The rearrangement uses TRBV6-6 and TRBJ1-2; 7 bases are shared with TRBD1. Germline loops: CDR1 MNHNY, CDR2 SVGAGI (reference sequence). The trim removed 11 bases at V and 1 base at J, leaving 7 bases unmatched. The CDR3 has 13 residues. This chain's CDR3 is CAVRDRLNYGYTF. The CDR3, as DNA: TGTGCCGTCCGGGACAGACTTAACTATGGCTACACCTTC.